Sequencing of this T cell receptor (beta chain) was carried out in a study of a mutant IDH1 vaccine in newly diagnosed glioma. Background on the study: Radiotherapy, temozolomide, or both had been given previously, and both were given to most.

Worth noting for this clone: The antigen remains undetermined.

The CDR3 runs 17 residues. CDR1 and CDR2 (germline): GTSNPN, SVGIG (reference sequence). V gave up 2 bases and J gave up 8 bases; unmatched junction bases: 15. Sample time point: week 47, end of study. What each vaccine dose contained was 300 ug of mutant IDH1 20-mer peptide, accompanied by topical imiquimod. New IDH1-mutant, ATRX-lost WHO grade 3 or 4 astrocytomas occurred in donors. Using immunoSEQ multiplex PCR, the repertoire was profiled, and TCRdb retains in-frame clones only, with some absent. The sample holds about 84,000 clones, 81% seen once. The chain recombines TRBV30 with TRBJ2-1, with 10 bases matching TRBD2. The sequence was collected from a man in his forties or fifties with glioma. Sequences were derived from PBMCs, sampled from a glioma patient whose treatment included an IDH1 peptide vaccine. CDR3 DNA sequence: TGTGCCTGGAGTAGGGGAGAGGGGACTAGCGTCACTGATGAGCAGTTCTTC. It is translated as CAWSRGEGTSVTDEQFF.